This TCR beta chain comes out of a study of blood T cell repertoires in COVID-19. In the source study's methods: Estimation of nucleated cell counts was performed using reference gene primer amplification. Profiled with immunoSEQ multiplex PCR; TCRdb holds only in-frame clones, not every one. V, J and clone size derive from that table, while D and trimming were established from the DNA sequence. The table shows about 200,000 clones, with about 86% occurring only once. Trimming shortened V by 0 bases and J by 2 bases, and 12 bases separated the two germline ends. The CDR3 is 16 residues long. Germline loops: CDR1 SGHRS, CDR2 YFSETQ.

Sequencing was performed on PBMCs or T cells enriched from blood (not recorded which). The V and J genes are TRBV5-1 and TRBJ1-5, with D tentatively TRBD1 (5 bases). The sequence came from a woman between 40 and 50 years old with acute COVID-19. The CDR3 is CASSLEGREGNQPQHF. The CDR3 nucleotides are TGCGCCAGCAGCTTGGAGGGCAGGGAGGGCAATCAGCCCCAGCATTTT.